This T cell receptor beta chain was sequenced for a study of response to subunit inactivated influenza vaccine. Findings of the study overall: The study's authors posited that every seasonal influenza vaccination enlists few new T cells.

One entry per CDR3 protein results from TCRdb running MiXCR on the RT-PCR reads. The table shows about 580,000 distinct CDR3 sequences, with 14% occurring only once. This clonotype was observed a handful of times. The antigen is undetermined. This CDR3 has 15 residues. The germline V gene encodes CDR1 SGHRS and CDR2 YFSETQ. After removal of 4 bases from V and 0 bases from J, the junction contained 5 bases not matched to a gene. The sequence was collected from a man aged 45-65 years who received an inactivated influenza vaccine. The chain carries TRBV5-1 and TRBJ1-1; TRBD1 matches at 8 bases. The material was PBMCs from blood, obtained 11 to 12 days after vaccination. CDR3 in amino acids: CASSGRQGMNTEAFF. The CDR3 DNA follows: TGCGCCAGCAGCGGTAGACAGGGGATGAACACTGAAGCTTTCTTT.